This T cell receptor beta chain is drawn from a study of cytomegalovirus exposure and HLA in healthy donors. TCRdb's table, derived via immunoSEQ multiplex PCR, lists solely in-frame clones and lacks some. The table shows around 99,000 clones, with 88% occurring only once. V shed 0 bases and J shed 4 bases, with 10 bases lying between them. CDR1 is MNHNS, CDR2 SASEGT, per germline. The CDR3 is 15 amino acids. Sequenced input: PBMCs. The origin of this receptor is a woman under 30 in good health and CMV-seronegative. The J gene is TRBJ1-5, the V gene TRBV6-1; possible D gene TRBD1, 6 bases. Here the CDR3 DNA reads TGTGCCAGCAGTGAAGCTCTGGGGGCTAATCAGCCCCAGCATTTT. Translated: CASSEALGANQPQHF.